This entry concerns a single TCR beta chain. Looked up from germline, CDR1 is SGDLS and CDR2 is YYNGEE. J was trimmed by 3 bases and V by 3 bases; bases with no gene match: 8. The CDR3 contains 16 residues. Generated by immunoSEQ multiplex PCR, the TCRdb table keeps only in-frame clones and is missing some. Of some 260,000 clones listed, around 88% were seen once; the top ten hold roughly 6%. The data originate from a study of blood T cell repertoires in COVID-19. This sequence was found in a woman in her 30s with COVID-19, enrolled during active disease. V gene TRBV9 combines with J gene TRBJ2-5, with TRBD2 identical over 10 bases. The sequencing sample was made of peripheral blood. This chain's CDR3 is CASSAGGLAGEETQYF. The CDR3, as DNA: TGTGCCAGCAGCGCTGGGGGGCTAGCGGGGGAAGAGACCCAGTACTTC.